The T cell receptor (beta chain) under discussion was sequenced for a study of spatial heterogeneity in lung cancer. Background on the study: Beta-chain sequences consistently outnumbered alpha-chain sequences in detection.

The time point is: sample taken at primary tumor resection. The study sequenced unsorted whole RNA from tumor, nontumor lung or frozen PBMC. In TCRdb, the 5' RACE reads were re-called with MiXCR into one record per CDR3 protein. The table includes about 95,000 distinct CDR3 sequences, roughly 10% detected once. The table lists this clonotype with many counts. The sequence was obtained from a male donor with early-stage non-small cell lung cancer. The sequencing used PBMCs, collected at surgery.

The CDR3 here is CASTPDRGDEAFF. For the CDR3, the DNA is TGTGCCAGTACCCCGGACAGGGGGGATGAAGCTTTCTTT. The chain is built from TRBV19 and TRBJ1-1; TRBD1 agrees at 10 bases. Looked up from germline, CDR1 is LNHDA and CDR2 is SQIVND (reference sequence). With 7 bases clipped from V and 7 bases from J, the junction kept 6 bases outside the gene matches. The CDR3 has 13 residues. The complete variable domain, with remaining parts taken from reference TRBV19 and TRBJ1-1, reads DGGITQSPKYLFRKEGQNVTLSCEQNLNHDAMYWYRQDPGQGLRLIYYSQIVNDFQKGDIAEGYSVSREKKESFPLTVTSAQKNPTAFYLCASTPDRGDEAFFGQGTRLTVV.